A single sample is the source of the 28 T cell receptor beta chains below, sequenced in a study of siplizumab effects on memory and regulatory T cells (dated by TCRdb to between 2018 and 2021). These TCRs' antigens remain unknown. Library preparation employed the immunoSEQ multiplex PCR assay. TCRdb re-hosts the immuneACCESS table, in-frame sequences only. Its copies lack some clones; in the studies checked, an unresolved V gene accounts for under half of them, and the cause for the rest is not known. This sample holds over 15,000 clones; 35% to 55% were observed only once. The top ten constitute around 5% of the sample. Mixed lymphocyte reaction cells were cocultured at 37°C for more than 5 days. Sequenced input: CFSE-low (dividing) CD4+ T cells sorted from an allogeneic mixed lymphocyte reaction. Receptor source: a human donor in good health; the cells came from an allogeneic mixed lymphocyte reaction.

By frequency in the sample, this clone is medium-sized. The genes are TRBV19 and TRBJ2-6; D uncertain. The CDR3 has 14 residues. The V and J ends lost 7 bases and 3 bases respectively, with 10 bases between them. Germline CDR1 is LNHDA and CDR2 is SQIVND (reference sequence). CDR3: CASMKGNGANVLTF. The CDR3 region has the DNA TGTGCCAGTATGAAGGGTAATGGGGCCAACGTCCTGACTTTC.

CDR3 sequence: CASSYPDRGEKLFF. The CDR3 nucleotides are TGTGCCAGCAGTTACCCGGACAGGGGGGAAAAACTGTTTTTT. The chain uses TRBV6-6 and TRBJ1-4; 10 positions agree with TRBD1. CDR1 is MNHNY, CDR2 SVGAGI, per germline (reference sequence). There are 14 residues in the CDR3. V gave up 2 bases and J gave up 8 bases; unmatched junction bases: 2.

This clone appeared a few times. The rearrangement uses TRBV5-5 and TRBJ2-3; the D gene is possibly TRBD2 (5 bases). Germline V gene data show CDR1 as SGHKS and CDR2 as YYEKEE (reference sequence). Trimming left V 5 bases short and J 6 bases short, with 19 bases between. The CDR3 covers 15 residues. CDR3 sequence: CASRPRGVGGDTQYF. The CDR3 DNA sequence: TGTGCCAGCAGACCCCGGGGAGTGGGTGGTGATACGCAGTATTTT. Combining the CDR3 with reference TRBV5-5 and TRBJ2-3 gives the whole variable domain DAGVTQSPTHLIKTRGQQVTLRCSPISGHKSVSWYQQVLGQGPQFIFQYYEKEERGRGNFPDRFSARQFPNYSSELNVNALLLGDSALYLCASRPRGVGGDTQYFGPGTRLTVL.

This chain connects TRBV18 to TRBJ1-6, with D uncertain. Germline CDR1 and CDR2: KGHSH and LQKENI. This CDR3 is 14 amino acids long. The V end lost 5 bases, the J end lost 8 bases, and 13 bases lay between the germline ends. The CDR3 sequence is CASSAASGDSPLHF. CDR3 in DNA: TGTGCCAGCTCAGCAGCCTCCGGGGATTCACCCCTCCACTTT.

This clone rates as medium-sized. The chain uses TRBV10-1 and TRBJ1-1; D not resolved. The CDR3 length is 13 residues. CDR1 is WNHNN and CDR2 is SYGVQD in the germline V gene (reference sequence). V gave up 3 bases and J gave up 0 bases, with 5 bases separating them. The CDR3 DNA sequence: TGCGCCAGCAGTGAAGGCCTGAACACTGAAGCTTTCTTT. Amino acid sequence: CASSEGLNTEAFF.

V usage is TRBV7-3 and J usage is TRBJ2-5; 7 bases align to TRBD2. CDR1 and CDR2 from the germline V gene are SGHTA and FQGTGA. The CDR3 totals 13 residues. J lost 5 bases, V lost 3 bases, and 3 bases had no gene match. The CDR3 DNA reads as TGTGCCAGCAGCTTCGGGGAGGGGGAGACCCAGTACTTC. This codes for CASSFGEGETQYF.

This clone was detected only once. V is TRBV7-9 and J is TRBJ2-7; D might be TRBD2 (5 bases). Trimming took 4 bases from V and 0 from J, leaving 13 bases between them. Germline V gene data show CDR1 as SEHNR and CDR2 as FQNEAQ (reference sequence). This CDR3 is built from 15 residues. The CDR3 is CASSSVSSGSYEQYF. In DNA, the CDR3 is TGTGCCAGCAGCTCAGTCTCCAGCGGCTCCTACGAGCAGTACTTC.

The V call is TRBV6-6, the J call TRBJ2-7; D is perhaps TRBD1 (6 bases). V gave up 0 bases and J gave up 3 bases, with 9 bases separating them. The CDR3 has 14 residues. Germline assignment: CDR1 MNHNY and CDR2 SVGAGI (reference sequence). CDR3 sequence (DNA): TGTGCCAGCAGTTACTCGACAGGTTACTACGAGCAGTACTTC. Translated: CASSYSTGYYEQYF.

The J gene is TRBJ1-5, the V gene TRBV5-8; 7 nucleotides line up with TRBD1. Trimming removed 3 bases from V and 7 bases from J; junction bases left unmatched: 7. The germline V gene has CDR1 SGHTS and CDR2 YDEGEE. This CDR3 contains 14 residues. The CDR3 loop is CASSWFSGGQPQHF. CDR3 sequence (DNA): TGTGCCAGCAGCTGGTTCTCAGGGGGGCAGCCCCAGCATTTT.

This clone was detected only a few times. This chain joins TRBV5-1 and TRBJ2-1, with D maybe TRBD2 (7 bases). The germline V gene has CDR1 SGHRS and CDR2 YFSETQ. The CDR3 runs 17 residues. Trimming took off 4 bases at V and 0 bases at J, with 17 bases between the two ends. DNA of the CDR3: TGCGCCAGCAGCGCGGGGGCCTCGGACTTCTCCTACAATGAGCAGTTCTTC. This gives the protein CASSAGASDFSYNEQFF.

This sequence joins TRBV18 and TRBJ2-1; D is unclear. The CDR3 runs 13 residues. Trimming removed 3 bases from V and 2 bases from J, with 5 bases in between. The germline CDR1 and CDR2 sequences are KGHSH and LQKENI. CDR3 sequence reads: CASSPDTYNEQFF. The DNA for the CDR3 is TGTGCCAGCTCACCCGATACCTACAATGAGCAGTTCTTC.

This chain connects TRBV12-5 to TRBJ1-1; D uncertain. Per germline, CDR1 LGHNT and CDR2 FRNRAP. The CDR3 is 12 residues long. V dropped 3 bases and J dropped 4 bases, with 6 bases sitting between them. Here the CDR3 DNA reads TGTGCTAGTGGTTTATCTCTCACTGAAGCTTTCTTT. Translated: CASGLSLTEAFF. The variable domain in full, completed from reference TRBV12-5 and TRBJ1-1, reads DARVTQTPRHKVTEMGQEVTMRCQPILGHNTVFWYRQTMMQGLELLAYFRNRAPLDDSGMPKDRFSAEMPDATLATLKIQPSEPRDSAVYFCASGLSLTEAFFGQGTRLTVV.

This clone occurred a few times. The V gene is TRBV7-2, the J gene TRBJ1-4, with a tentative D call TRBD1 (6 bases). Germline V lookup: CDR1 SGHTA, CDR2 FQGNSA. This CDR3 is 17 amino acids long. V was cut by 5 bases and J by 10 bases, with 26 bases left in between. The CDR3 sequence: CASSHQYIGTNGAKLFF. Written as DNA, the CDR3 is TGTGCCAGCAGCCACCAATACATCGGGACAAACGGGGCAAAACTGTTTTTT.

The chain has TRBV5-4 and TRBJ2-3; 9 bases align to TRBD1. The germline V gene has CDR1 SGHNT and CDR2 YYREEE (reference sequence). This CDR3 has 14 amino acids. The V segment lost 5 bases and the J segment 4 bases; nucleotides outside the gene matches: 5. The CDR3 sequence is CASRIQGASDTQYF. CDR3 nucleotide sequence: TGTGCCAGCAGGATACAGGGGGCATCAGATACGCAGTATTTT.

This clone turned up a few times. The chain employs TRBV28 and TRBJ1-2; no definite D call. Trimming pared 3 bases from V and 6 bases from J, leaving 11 bases between. Germline V gene sequence: CDR1 MDHEN, CDR2 SYDVKM. The CDR3 extends over 13 amino acids. The CDR3 loop reads CASSFVGSDGYTF. The CDR3 DNA is TGTGCCAGCAGTTTTGTAGGATCGGATGGCTACACCTTC.

A few counts support this clone. The chain combines TRBV19 with TRBJ1-5, with TRBD1 matching 10 bases. Germline assignment: CDR1 LNHDA and CDR2 SQIVND (reference sequence). The junction had 7 bases not matched to a gene; V was cut back by 6 bases and J by 5 bases. The CDR3 sequence is 15 residues long. CDR3 in amino acids: CASRGGTGVYQPQHF. CDR3 bases: TGTGCCAGTAGGGGTGGGACAGGGGTTTATCAGCCCCAGCATTTT.

The V call is TRBV4-2, the J call TRBJ2-3, with D possibly being TRBD2 (5 bases). V was clipped by 0 bases and J by 6 bases, with 10 bases between them. The germline V gene encodes CDR1 LGHNA and CDR2 YNFKEQ. CDR3 length: 14 amino acids. CDR3 bases: TGTGCCAGCAGCCAAGACGGGTCGGGGGATACGCAGTATTTT. This translates into CASSQDGSGDTQYF.

This clone was detected a few times. The chain is built from TRBV19 and TRBJ2-2, with no clear D. V gave up 10 bases and J gave up 4 bases, with 10 bases separating them. Germline lookup yields CDR1 LNHDA and CDR2 SQIVND (reference sequence). The CDR3 consists of 12 residues. Here the CDR3 DNA reads TGTGCCACCAAAAGAGCCACCGGGGAGCTGTTTTTT. Protein sequence: CATKRATGELFF.

The rearrangement uses TRBV7-2 and TRBJ1-1, with 7 bases aligning to TRBD1. Germline CDR1 is SGHTA and CDR2 is FQGNSA. CDR3 length equals 14 residues. V shed 3 bases and J 6 bases; nucleotides not matched to a gene: 7. The CDR3, as DNA: TGTGCCAGCAGCTTTAACAGGGGCGAGGCTGAAGCTTTCTTT. Translating gives CASSFNRGEAEAFF.

This clone appeared a single time. This chain links TRBV6-5 with TRBJ2-7; D call uncertain. The CDR3 is made up of 14 amino acids. CDR1 is MNHEY and CDR2 is SVGAGI in the germline V gene. Trimming left V 1 base short and J 6 bases short, with 13 bases between. Here the CDR3 DNA reads TGTGCCAGCAGTTACTTCGGTCTATATAGCGAGCAGTACTTC. This sequence encodes CASSYFGLYSEQYF.

This rearrangement joins TRBV18 to TRBJ1-4; D is unclear. The CDR3 length is 14 residues. Germline V gives CDR1 KGHSH, CDR2 LQKENI. V lost 6 bases to trimming and J lost 0 bases, with 8 bases between them. CDR3 DNA sequence: TGTGCCAGCTCGATGACCGCAACTAATGAAAAACTGTTTTTT. Its translation is CASSMTATNEKLFF. The complete variable domain, with remaining parts taken from reference TRBV18 and TRBJ1-4, reads NAGVMQNPRHLVRRRGQEARLRCSPMKGHSHVYWYRQLPEEGLKFMVYLQKENIIDESGMPKERFSAEFPKEGPSILRIQQVVRGDSAAYFCASSMTATNEKLFFGSGTQLSVL.

The chain is built from TRBV27 and TRBJ2-3, with 10 bases identical to TRBD2. Germline loops: CDR1 MNHEY, CDR2 SMNVEV (reference sequence). Losses at the gene ends were 5 bases for V and 5 bases for J; bases not matched to a gene: 13. The CDR3 sequence is 17 residues long. The CDR3: CASSPYITSGVLDTQYF. CDR3 nucleotide sequence: TGTGCCAGCAGTCCGTACATTACTAGCGGGGTATTAGATACGCAGTATTTT.

The chain employs TRBV5-8 and TRBJ2-5; TRBD1 matches 8 bases. CDR3 length: 13 residues. The trim removed 1 base at V and 4 bases at J, leaving 0 bases unmatched. CDR1 and CDR2 (germline): SGHTS, YDEGEE. The CDR3 DNA sequence: TGTGCCAGCAGCTTGCAGGGGGCAGAGACCCAGTACTTC. Its translation is CASSLQGAETQYF.

The rearrangement joins TRBV18 to TRBJ2-5, with D unresolved. V shed 4 bases and J shed 1 base, with 7 bases lying between them. The CDR3 has 13 residues. The germline V gene encodes CDR1 KGHSH and CDR2 LQKENI. CDR3 in amino acids: CASSRVPQETQYF. CDR3 in DNA: TGTGCCAGCTCACGAGTTCCCCAAGAGACCCAGTACTTC.

The chain carries TRBV5-6 and TRBJ1-1; D is uncertain. V was clipped by 0 bases and J by 3 bases, with 9 bases between them. The CDR3 contains 14 residues. Germline V gives CDR1 SGHDT, CDR2 YYEEEE. The CDR3 nucleotides are TGTGCCAGCAGCTTGGACACTTGGGACACTGAAGCTTTCTTT. Its protein product is CASSLDTWDTEAFF.

This clone came up a few times. This chain connects TRBV19 to TRBJ1-4, with 9 bases identical to TRBD1. With 7 bases clipped from V and 7 bases from J, the junction kept 4 bases outside the gene matches. This CDR3 has 13 amino acids. The germline gives CDR1 LNHDA, CDR2 SQIVND (reference sequence). The CDR3: CASTQGASEKLFF. The CDR3 nucleotides are TGTGCCAGTACACAGGGGGCGTCTGAAAAACTGTTTTTT.

This sequence joins TRBV6-6 and TRBJ2-2; the D gene is possibly TRBD2 (5 bases). CDR1 and CDR2 (germline): MNHNY, SVGAGI (reference sequence). The CDR3 covers 15 residues. Between the trimmed V and J ends, which lost 6 bases and 4 bases, there was a span of 15 bases. The CDR3: CASSSLTRRTGELFF. In DNA, the CDR3 is TGTGCCAGCAGCTCCTTAACTAGGCGCACCGGGGAGCTGTTTTTT.

This clone was seen a handful of times. CDR3 nucleotide sequence: TGTGCCAGCAGTGAAAGAGGGCCGGGAAACACCATATATTTT. Translation gives CASSERGPGNTIYF. The V and J genes are TRBV6-5 and TRBJ1-3; unclear D gene. The CDR3 loop spans 14 amino acids. Trimming stripped 5 bases from V and 4 bases from J, with 12 bases between. Germline values: CDR1 MNHEY, CDR2 SVGAGI.